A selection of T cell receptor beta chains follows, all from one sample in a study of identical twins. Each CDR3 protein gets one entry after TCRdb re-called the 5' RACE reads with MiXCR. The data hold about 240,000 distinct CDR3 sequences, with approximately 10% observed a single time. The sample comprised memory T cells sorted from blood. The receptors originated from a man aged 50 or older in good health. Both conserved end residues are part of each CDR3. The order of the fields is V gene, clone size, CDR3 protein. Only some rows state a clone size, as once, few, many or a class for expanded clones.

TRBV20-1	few	CSAMKGVSSYEQYF
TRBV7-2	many	CASSLKAGGSYNEQFF
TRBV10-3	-	CAIGQQNTEAFF
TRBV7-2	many	CASSQTLRPGNTIYF
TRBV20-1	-	CSARLLAGGGDTQYF
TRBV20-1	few	CSARDGGSVGNEQFF
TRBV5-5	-	CASSRDRGRGYGYTF
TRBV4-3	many	CASSQDLGTGNYEQYF
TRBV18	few	CASSPTEGTGNIEQYF
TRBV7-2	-	CASSMGLYQPQHF
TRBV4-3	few	CAAGGESTDTQYF
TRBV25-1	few	CASSEISSSETQYF
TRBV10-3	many	CAIPRGVNTGELFF
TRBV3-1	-	CASSHRRGRYTDTQYF
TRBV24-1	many	CATSDSSTSGYTDTQYF
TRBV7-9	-	CASSFSAGGPHEQYF
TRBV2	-	CASQGTDINQPQHF
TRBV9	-	CASSVEGGESPLHF
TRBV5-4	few	CASSLAPGQGNEQFF
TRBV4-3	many	CASSQEVVRSGRALGYEQYF
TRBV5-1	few	CASSLAVGDQPQHF
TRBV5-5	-	CASSLSGGQPQHF
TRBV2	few	CASSPQGGAFF
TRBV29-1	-	CSVGGLAGSMPETQYF
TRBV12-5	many	CASGLVPGGDEQFF
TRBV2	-	CASSDKDLRNSPLHF
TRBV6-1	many	CASSVRHNTEAFF
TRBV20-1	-	CSVQAMADTQYF
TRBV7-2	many	CASSLVPRTGELFF
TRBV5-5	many	CASSLRGNQPQHF
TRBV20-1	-	CSATTTANTGELFF
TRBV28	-	CASSDGTTLDTQYF
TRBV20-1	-	CSAGQGGLGSQYF
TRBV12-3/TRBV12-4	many	CASSFRQGTTEAFF
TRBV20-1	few	CSAGRRGLNTEAFF
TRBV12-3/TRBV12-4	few	CASSPGTGSTEAFF
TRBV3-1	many	CASSQERALPLHF
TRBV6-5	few	CASSYMGNTEAFF
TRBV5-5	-	CASSLGRDAPEAFF
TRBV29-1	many	CSVDSSYNEQFF
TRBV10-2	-	CASSESGRGGDYGYTF
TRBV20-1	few	CSAEGTGGAYEQYF
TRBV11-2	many	CASSWTSGGGETQYF
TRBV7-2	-	CASSSQNRYDEQYF
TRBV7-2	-	CASSLVWGDEQYF
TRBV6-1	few	CASSEQGSSYEQYF
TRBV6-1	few	CASSVRDSLNEQFF
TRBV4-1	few	CASSQDVTHLISPLHF
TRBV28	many	CASQRPQETQYF
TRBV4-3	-	CASSKDRYGYTF
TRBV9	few	CASSARALAGGLYNEQFF
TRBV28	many	CASSFPGQSYNEQFF
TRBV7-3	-	CASSLGVEAGGPQFF
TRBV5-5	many	CASSLVESNQPQHF